Following are 14 T cell receptor beta chains from one sample sequenced in a study of monozygotic twins with inflammatory bowel disease. From its re-call of the 5' RACE reads, TCRdb lists each CDR3 protein once, without DNA. The sample totals 310,000 or so distinct CDR3 sequences; its top ten clones hold around 2%. The sample was blood. The receptor set was obtained from a human donor with ulcerative colitis or Crohn's disease, or a healthy co-twin of an affected twin (not recorded which).

V and J are TRBV5-1 and TRBJ2-3; TCRdb's assignment of TRBD2 cannot be checked, as there is no DNA. CDR3 length: 17 amino acids. Germline V lookup: CDR1 SGHRS, CDR2 YFSETQ. The CDR3: CASSLYAGGPSPDTQYF.

The V call is TRBV27, the J call TRBJ1-5; TCRdb outputs TRBD1, but without DNA this stays unchecked. The CDR3 loop spans 20 amino acids. CDR1 MNHEY and CDR2 SMNVEV come from the germline V gene (reference sequence). This CDR3 reads CASTEEEGDTDAPVAQPQHF.

V and J are TRBV20-1 and TRBJ2-3; no DNA is available, so the TRBD2 call from TCRdb remains unchecked. The CDR3 runs 16 residues. Germline V gene data show CDR1 as DFQATT and CDR2 as SNEGSKA (reference sequence). The CDR3 sequence: CSASGRSGGRTDTQYF.

The chain employs TRBV29-1 and TRBJ2-5; TCRdb calls TRBD2, which cannot be checked without DNA. CDR1 and CDR2 from the germline V gene are SQVTM and ANQGSEA. The CDR3 contains 16 residues. The CDR3 sequence is CSVKAVLAGSQETQYF.

This chain uses TRBV5-1 with TRBJ1-3. Germline CDR1 and CDR2: SGHRS and YFSETQ. The CDR3 consists of 15 residues. CDR3 protein: CASSLDGPSGNTIYF.

This chain connects TRBV4-1 to TRBJ2-4; TCRdb's D gene call, TRBD1, goes unchecked for lack of DNA. The CDR3 runs 18 residues. The germline CDR1 and CDR2 sequences are MGHRA and YSYEKL. The CDR3 region is CASSPEPMPRITKNIQYF.

The chain recombines TRBV29-1 with TRBJ2-5; TCRdb selects TRBD1, and the lack of DNA leaves this call unchecked. CDR3 length: 15 amino acids. The V gene's germline CDR1 is SQVTM and CDR2 ANQGSEA. This CDR3 is CSVEGTGVLWETQYF.

The chain links TRBV19 to TRBJ1-3. This CDR3 spans 14 amino acids. Germline V gene sequence: CDR1 LNHDA, CDR2 SQIVND (reference sequence). The CDR3 sequence: CASKEFGSGNTIYF.

The chain has TRBV5-1 and TRBJ2-1; without DNA, the TCRdb call of TRBD1 cannot be checked. The germline CDR1 and CDR2 sequences are SGHRS and YFSETQ. The CDR3 sequence is 14 residues long. CDR3 residues: CASSLSRDPGRQFF.

The chain couples TRBV5-1 to TRBJ2-3; TCRdb's D call, TRBD2, is unchecked because there is no DNA. From germline, CDR1 is SGHRS and CDR2 YFSETQ. The CDR3 loop spans 18 amino acids. Here the CDR3 reads CASSLAIAGTSMTDTQYF.

The chain carries TRBV7-2 and TRBJ1-1. Germline V CDR1 and CDR2: SGHTA, FQGNSA. The CDR3 consists of 14 residues. The CDR3 protein is CASSLQSKAAEAFF.

This chain uses TRBV19 with TRBJ1-1; TCRdb selects TRBD1, and the lack of DNA leaves this call unchecked. Germline V CDR1 and CDR2: LNHDA, SQIVND (reference sequence). The CDR3 totals 12 residues. CDR3: CASKGSGTEAFF.

The gene calls are TRBV2 and TRBJ2-7. The CDR3 length is 12 residues. Germline CDR1 reads SNHLY; CDR2 reads FYNNEI. This chain's CDR3 is CASVQSSYEQYF.

The rearrangement joins TRBV20-1 to TRBJ2-1. The CDR3 runs 14 residues. Germline CDR1 reads DFQATT; CDR2 reads SNEGSKA (reference sequence). The CDR3 sequence is CSARPLATGNEQFF.